This TCR beta chain was recorded in a study of T cells expressing NK-cell markers. One entry per CDR3 protein, without DNA, is what TCRdb gives after re-calling the 5' RACE reads. Its table lists some 340,000 distinct CDR3 sequences. Study findings and constraints: More than 5 donors carried dominant NKG2C+ clonotypes that made up roughly 1.0-7.5% of their CD8+ T cells.

With regard to this clonotype: The antigen remains unidentified.

CDR1 and CDR2 from the germline V gene are MNHNS and SASEGT. This CDR3 contains 15 residues. The specimen was blood T cells: a sorted CD56 or NKG2C T cell subset, CD4+ or CD8+ T cells, or bulk PBMC T cells (not recorded which). The TCR sequence derives from a man aged 18-70 years in good health. The V and J genes are TRBV6-1 and TRBJ1-2; there is no DNA to check the TCRdb D call of TRBD1. Here the CDR3 reads CASSPRTGKDYGYTF.